This TCR beta chain was profiled in a study of beta chain features in type 1 diabetes. Expressed TCRB transcripts were sequenced because the isolated RNA had all been reverse transcribed beforehand. Assay used: immunoSEQ multiplex PCR; TCRdb lists only in-frame clones, some missing. The sample contains about half a million clones, roughly 10% of which appear only once. CDR3 length: 13 amino acids. The chain has TRBV21-1 and TRBJ1-2. TRBV21-1 is given as a pseudogene. Sequenced material: naive CD4+ T cells from blood. This TCR derives from a woman aged 18 to 35 in good health. This chain's CDR3 is CASSARANYGYTF. As DNA, the CDR3 is TGTGCCAGCAGCGCACGAGCTAACTATGGCTACACCTTC.